This T cell receptor (beta chain) appears in the sequencing data of a study of blood T cells in healthy people across ages (dated by TCRdb to 2013 to 2016). Describing the broader study: Template switching captured roughly one uniquely barcoded TCR beta cDNA molecule per two T cells in model experiments. To track age-related changes in TCR beta repertoire diversity, the study relied on deep sequencing normalized with unique cDNA molecular identifiers. The donors were split into four age groups: young (average about 15 years), middle-aged (39), aged (more than 55) and long-lived (about 82). To avoid experimental bias, donors of different ages were randomly spread across the sequencing lanes. For two donors (one aged 18 to 30 and one aged 80 or older), the study analyzed two additional independent replicas of 1 million unique cDNA reads from the same blood draw.

The count of this clonotype is one. Which antigen it targets is not known. Base qualities are not recorded, but no much larger clone differs from it by a single base. The donors were roughly 38 Caucasian individuals from Russia, aged roughly 6 to 90 years, who were systemically healthy. Ten milliliters of peripheral blood were drawn from each donor into EDTA-treated Vacutainer tubes. Ficoll-Paque density-gradient centrifugation was used to isolate PBMCs, with at least 6.5 million per sample. Total RNA, at least 6 micrograms per sample, was extracted from PBMCs with Trizol reagent. The percentages of naive CD45RAhigh/CD27high T cells were determined by flow cytometry on a PBMC aliquot from every donor. The full study reports these points: The percentage of naive T cells measured by flow cytometry correlated strongly with observed TCR beta diversity. Since profiling was done on bulk unsorted PBMCs, naive and antigen-experienced compartments could not be conclusively compared. Estimates of total diversity from one million sequenced T cells were regarded as lower bounds and underestimates. Because the CMV infection status of the donors was unknown, age-related changes in expanded clonotypes may potentially have been confounded. Observed TCR beta diversity per million T cells fell roughly linearly with age, and a significant reduction was already apparent by age approximately 41. Compared with the aged group, the long-lived group had more naive CD4+ T cells, fewer expanded clones and increased TCR diversity, a pattern suggesting age selection.

The method was 5' RACE. Sequencing relied on an Illumina HiSeq 2500. A second PCR of roughly 7 to 11 cycles was performed with a sample-barcoded 5' primer and a J-beta primer mix. Each TCR beta cDNA molecule received a unique molecular identifier from a template-switch 5' adaptor carrying 12 random nucleotides. Each sample yielded at least 3 million CDR3-containing paired-end reads. First-strand cDNA synthesis was performed from all RNA using the Mint cDNA synthesis kit, with priming by a TRBC-specific oligonucleotide. All cDNA was treated with uracil-DNA glycosylase and then went through a first 18-cycle PCR with the universal primers M1SS and BC2_uni_R. In the source study's methods: For normalization, 1 million high-quality reads, each with a distinct molecular identifier, were randomly selected from each sample. Reads with shared molecular identifiers were discarded instead of being binned into consensus sequences. MiTCR, run with a Q25 quality threshold and the strictest error-elimination algorithm, handled CDR3 identification, clonotype clustering and error correction. A nonparametric unseen species model with Euler transformation was used to estimate a lower bound on total TCR beta diversity. Starting from the raw public reads, TCRdb applied fastp trimming at Q25, assembled clones with MiXCR and retained in-frame beta chains. Each entry merges the rows of one CDR3 protein and shows their most common DNA and genes. TCRdb's processing, not the authors' own work, is the source of the V and J calls. This sample is represented by 1.4 million to 1.5 million distinct CDR3 sequences; approximately 38% of them were singletons. 7.9% of the sample goes to the ten largest clones.

The sample was blood. The sequence was collected from a woman aged 18-29 years in good health.

The bases are TGTGCCAGCTCACCACTCACCGACAATGAGCAGTTCTTC. Protein translation: CASSPLTDNEQFF. This sequence uses TRBV18 and TRBJ2-1; there is no confident call for the D gene. Taken from cysteine to phenylalanine, the CDR3 has 13 residues. Of the read, only the CDR3 DNA is kept; its 39 bases are in frame from base 1. From the germline V gene, CDR1 is KGHSH and CDR2 is LQKENI. V was cut back by 1 base and J by 5 bases, leaving a gap of 6 bases between them.